This passage covers 27 T cell receptor beta chains from one sample sequenced in a study of T cells expressing NK-cell markers. TCRdb re-called the 5' RACE reads and catalogs CDR3 proteins one per entry, DNA excluded. Its table lists some 190,000 distinct CDR3 sequences. The sequenced sample was blood T cells: a sorted CD56 or NKG2C T cell subset, CD4+ or CD8+ T cells, or bulk PBMC T cells (not recorded which). The receptors come from a man aged 18 to 69 in good health.

The V call is TRBV12-3 or TRBV12-4, the J call TRBJ1-5. CDR3 length: 16 residues. The CDR3 reads CASSLTGQAPDQPQHF.

The rearrangement uses TRBV25-1 and TRBJ2-2. The CDR3 is 14 amino acids. Germline V CDR1 and CDR2: MGHDK, SYGVNS. CDR3 in amino acids: CASSGWTDTGELFF.

This chain joins TRBV5-1 and TRBJ2-7; TCRdb gives TRBD1 as the D gene, but with no DNA this cannot be confirmed. The CDR3 sequence is 14 residues long. Germline V gene sequence: CDR1 SGHRS, CDR2 YFSETQ. The CDR3 reads CASSFFGQGYEQYF.

The genes are TRBV15 and TRBJ1-5; TCRdb gives TRBD1 as the D gene, but with no DNA this cannot be confirmed. The CDR3 covers 17 residues. The V gene's germline CDR1 is LNHNV and CDR2 YYDKDF (reference sequence). CDR3 sequence reads: CATSRAPGQAPLQPQHF.

The rearrangement joins TRBV3-1 to TRBJ2-5. Per germline, CDR1 LGHDT and CDR2 YNNKEL (reference sequence). The CDR3 covers 15 residues. CDR3 sequence reads: CASSQDVAHQWTQYF.

The V and J genes are TRBV28 and TRBJ2-7. CDR3 length equals 13 residues. From germline, CDR1 is MDHEN and CDR2 SYDVKM. CDR3 amino acids: CASSLGVTYEQYF.

The V gene is TRBV24-1, the J gene TRBJ2-5; TCRdb's D call, TRBD1, is unchecked because there is no DNA. This CDR3 spans 16 amino acids. Germline loops: CDR1 KGHDR, CDR2 SFDVKD. The CDR3 loop is CATSDPGQGANETQYF.

The J gene is TRBJ2-1, the V gene TRBV11-2; TCRdb's D call of TRBD1 is untestable without DNA. The CDR3 loop spans 13 amino acids. CDR1 SGHAT and CDR2 FQNNGV come from the germline V gene. CDR3 loop: CASSDDSPDEQFF. Supplemented by reference TRBV11-2 and TRBJ2-1, the full variable domain reads EAGVAQSPRYKIIEKRQSVAFWCNPISGHATLYWYQQILGQGPKLLIQFQNNGVVDDSQLPKDRFSAERLKGVDSTLKIQPAKLEDSAVYLCASSDDSPDEQFFGPGTRLTVL.

The rearrangement uses TRBV2 and TRBJ1-5. The CDR3 is 14 residues long. From germline, CDR1 is SNHLY and CDR2 FYNNEI. CDR3: CASRPVGSNQPQHF.

J is TRBJ2-5 and V is TRBV20-1; the TCRdb D gene call, TRBD2, has no DNA to confirm it. Germline V gives CDR1 DFQATT, CDR2 SNEGSKA (reference sequence). The CDR3 is 14 amino acids. CDR3 sequence reads: CSARRQAQGNTQYF.

This chain connects TRBV12-3 or TRBV12-4 to TRBJ2-3. This CDR3 region has 17 residues. The CDR3 sequence is CASTLGEAPLSTDTQYF.

This chain joins TRBV6-1 and TRBJ1-3; absent DNA, TCRdb's TRBD1 call cannot be checked. The germline gives CDR1 MNHNS, CDR2 SASEGT. The CDR3 consists of 17 residues. CDR3 amino acids: CASSEDWGRISGNTIYF.

The chain links TRBV19 to TRBJ2-7; the TRBD1 assignment by TCRdb is unverifiable without DNA. The CDR3 extends over 14 amino acids. CDR1 LNHDA and CDR2 SQIVND come from the germline V gene (reference sequence). The chain's CDR3 is CASSPRTVTDEQYF.

The chain joins TRBV6-5 to TRBJ2-7; no DNA is available, so the TRBD1 call from TCRdb remains unchecked. The CDR3 has 11 residues. Germline CDR1 and CDR2: MNHEY and SVGAGI. The CDR3 loop is CASRTGNEQYF.

V and J are TRBV13 and TRBJ2-5; TCRdb designates TRBD2, a call that cannot be tested without DNA. CDR3 length: 16 amino acids. Germline V gene data show CDR1 as PRHDT and CDR2 as FYEKMQ (reference sequence). The CDR3 loop reads CASSLPIGSGEETQYF. Full variable domain (outside the CDR3, taken from reference TRBV13 and TRBJ2-5): AAGVIQSPRHLIKEKRETATLKCYPIPRHDTVYWYQQGPGQDPQFLISFYEKMQSDKGSIPDRFSAQQFSDYHSELNMSSLELGDSALYFCASSLPIGSGEETQYFGPGTRLLVL.

The chain is built from TRBV5-6 and TRBJ2-1; TCRdb gives TRBD2 as the D gene, but with no DNA this cannot be confirmed. CDR1 is SGHDT and CDR2 is YYEEEE in the germline V gene. The CDR3 runs to 15 residues. Here the CDR3 reads CASSHALDPYNEQFF.

This chain uses TRBV10-3 with TRBJ2-7; TCRdb selects TRBD1, and the lack of DNA leaves this call unchecked. The CDR3 sequence is 12 residues long. The germline gives CDR1 ENHRY, CDR2 SYGVKD. CDR3 amino acids: CAISGQNYEQYF.

The V and J genes are TRBV7-9 and TRBJ1-2. This CDR3 comprises 12 residues. Germline V gene lookup returns CDR1 SEHNR and CDR2 FQNEAQ (reference sequence). CDR3 sequence: CASLEGDYGYTF.

V gene TRBV7-9 combines with J gene TRBJ1-2; with no DNA, the TCRdb D assignment of TRBD1 cannot be verified. The germline gives CDR1 SEHNR, CDR2 FQNEAQ (reference sequence). There are 12 residues in the CDR3. The CDR3 loop is CASSPNGNGYTF.

The chain employs TRBV7-6 and TRBJ2-1; TCRdb lists TRBD1, though no DNA is available to test this call. The CDR3 consists of 15 residues. Per germline, CDR1 SGHVS and CDR2 FNYEAQ. CDR3 residues: CASTGGADGYNEQFF.

The chain links TRBV6-1 to TRBJ1-5; TCRdb's D gene call, TRBD1, goes unchecked for lack of DNA. The CDR3 length is 16 residues. Germline V gene data show CDR1 as MNHNS and CDR2 as SASEGT. This chain's CDR3 is CASSEAPGTSNQPQHF.

V is TRBV7-6 and J is TRBJ1-4. The CDR3 is 13 amino acids. Germline V gene lookup returns CDR1 SGHVS and CDR2 FNYEAQ. This CDR3 is CASSLFAAEKLFF.

The rearrangement joins TRBV7-9 to TRBJ2-1; TCRdb names TRBD2, which stays unverified in the absence of DNA. The CDR3 is made up of 17 amino acids. From germline, CDR1 is SEHNR and CDR2 FQNEAQ (reference sequence). CDR3 residues: CASSPPRAGSSYNEQFF.

The chain is built from TRBV20-1 and TRBJ2-1; with no DNA, the TCRdb D assignment of TRBD2 cannot be verified. The CDR3 is 16 amino acids. Germline-derived CDR1 and CDR2 are DFQATT and SNEGSKA (reference sequence). This CDR3 reads CSATHRLGLSYNEQFF.

V is TRBV29-1 and J is TRBJ2-1; with no DNA, the TCRdb D assignment of TRBD1 cannot be verified. Per germline, CDR1 SQVTM and CDR2 ANQGSEA. The CDR3 is 14 residues long. Here the CDR3 reads CSVAPGTGGFEQFF.

The V gene is TRBV27, the J gene TRBJ2-5. The germline V gene has CDR1 MNHEY and CDR2 SMNVEV (reference sequence). The CDR3 has 13 amino acids. This CDR3 reads CASRPGSVETQYF.

V is TRBV20-1 and J is TRBJ2-1; TCRdb's D call of TRBD2 is untestable without DNA. The CDR3 spans 18 residues. Germline lookup yields CDR1 DFQATT and CDR2 SNEGSKA (reference sequence). CDR3 sequence: CSARGEAGGLYTLNEQFF.